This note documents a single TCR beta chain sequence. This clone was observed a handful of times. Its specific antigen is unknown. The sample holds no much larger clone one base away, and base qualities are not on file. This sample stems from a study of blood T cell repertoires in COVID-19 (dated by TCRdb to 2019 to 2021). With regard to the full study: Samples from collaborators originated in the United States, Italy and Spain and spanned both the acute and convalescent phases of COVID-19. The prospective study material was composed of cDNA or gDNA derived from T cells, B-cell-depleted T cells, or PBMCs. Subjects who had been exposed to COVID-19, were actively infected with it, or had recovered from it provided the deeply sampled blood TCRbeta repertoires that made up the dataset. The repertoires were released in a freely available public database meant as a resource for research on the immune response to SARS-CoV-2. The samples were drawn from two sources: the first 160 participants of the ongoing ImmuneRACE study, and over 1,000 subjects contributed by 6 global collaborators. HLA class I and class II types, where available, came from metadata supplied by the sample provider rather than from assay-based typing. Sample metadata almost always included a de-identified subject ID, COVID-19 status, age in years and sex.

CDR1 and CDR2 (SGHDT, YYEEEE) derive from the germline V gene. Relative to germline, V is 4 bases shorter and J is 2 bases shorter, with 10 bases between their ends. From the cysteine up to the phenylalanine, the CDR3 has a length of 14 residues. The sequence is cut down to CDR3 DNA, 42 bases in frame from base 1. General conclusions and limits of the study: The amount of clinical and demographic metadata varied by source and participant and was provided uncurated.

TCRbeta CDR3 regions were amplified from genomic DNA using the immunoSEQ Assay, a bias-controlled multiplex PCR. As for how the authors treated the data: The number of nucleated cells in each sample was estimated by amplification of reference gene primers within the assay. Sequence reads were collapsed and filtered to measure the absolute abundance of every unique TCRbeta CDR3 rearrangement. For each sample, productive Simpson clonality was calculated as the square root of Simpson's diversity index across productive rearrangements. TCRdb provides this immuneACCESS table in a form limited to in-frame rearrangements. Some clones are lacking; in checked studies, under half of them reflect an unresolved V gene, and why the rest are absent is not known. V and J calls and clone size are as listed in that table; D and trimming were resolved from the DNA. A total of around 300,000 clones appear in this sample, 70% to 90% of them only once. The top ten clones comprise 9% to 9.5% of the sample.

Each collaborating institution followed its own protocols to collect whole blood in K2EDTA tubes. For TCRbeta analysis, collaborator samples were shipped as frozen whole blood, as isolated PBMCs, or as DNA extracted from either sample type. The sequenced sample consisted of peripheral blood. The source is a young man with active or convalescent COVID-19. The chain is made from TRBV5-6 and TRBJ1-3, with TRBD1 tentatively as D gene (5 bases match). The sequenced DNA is TGTGCCAGCAGCCAGGGTTCCGCTGGAAACACCATATATTTT. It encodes CASSQGSAGNTIYF.